This T cell receptor beta chain is drawn from a study of chemoradiotherapy in HPV16-positive cancers. The overall study: Functional T-cell assays on a couple of HPV16-positive patients' cells defined candidate HPV-specific clones and common TCR motifs.

General study results and limits: Functional assays defining HPV-specific T cells used only a couple of HPV16-positive patients. Candidate HPV-specific clones and E7-related TCR motifs grew in tumor during treatment.

TCRdb keeps only in-frame clones here, not all; method: immunoSEQ multiplex PCR. This sample has about 24,000 clones, with roughly nine tenths found just once. V lost 5 bases and J lost 0, with 10 bases in between. The CDR3 loop spans 14 amino acids. CDR1 SGHNT and CDR2 YYREEE come from the germline V gene (reference sequence). Notes on this clone: Antigen specificity is unknown.

This TCR was sampled from a human donor with HPV-associated anogenital cancer. The sample here was blood, taken from a patient who underwent chemoradiotherapy. The chain employs TRBV5-4 and TRBJ2-3; possible D gene TRBD2, 6 bases. The CDR3 DNA sequence: TGTGCCAGCAGAGTGGGGGGTAGCACAGATACGCAGTATTTT. This sequence encodes CASRVGGSTDTQYF.